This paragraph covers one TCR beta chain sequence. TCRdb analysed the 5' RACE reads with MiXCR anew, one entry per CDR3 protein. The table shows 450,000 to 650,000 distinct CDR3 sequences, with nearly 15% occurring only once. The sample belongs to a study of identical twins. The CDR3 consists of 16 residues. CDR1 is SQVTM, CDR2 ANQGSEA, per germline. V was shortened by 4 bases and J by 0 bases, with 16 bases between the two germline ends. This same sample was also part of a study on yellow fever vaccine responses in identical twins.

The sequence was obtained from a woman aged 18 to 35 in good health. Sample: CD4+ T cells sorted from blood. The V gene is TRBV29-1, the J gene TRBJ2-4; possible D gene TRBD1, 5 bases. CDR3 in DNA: TGCAGCGTTGCCGATCCGGACAACCTAGCCAAAAACATTCAGTACTTC. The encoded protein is CSVADPDNLAKNIQYF.